This is a list of T cell receptor beta chains from one sample in a study of beta chain features in type 1 diabetes. Using immunoSEQ multiplex PCR, the repertoire was profiled, and TCRdb retains in-frame clones only, with some absent. The sample includes about 350,000 clones, roughly 21% of them seen just once. Sequencing was carried out using naive CD4+ T cells from blood. These receptors all come from a young woman in good health. Each CDR3 is given without its conserved first and last residue. Fields, in order: D gene, J gene, V gene, CDR3 protein. The D gene is left open where the match is weak.

d_call: .; j_call: TRBJ1-1; v_call: TRBV10-3; cdr3_aa: AISDRGPSGAF
d_call: .; j_call: TRBJ1-1; v_call: TRBV11-2; cdr3_aa: ASSSRSEAF
d_call: TRBD2; j_call: TRBJ2-7; v_call: TRBV7-9; cdr3_aa: ASSLELAGVTYEQY
d_call: TRBD2; j_call: TRBJ2-7; v_call: TRBV4-2; cdr3_aa: ASSHRGGLVPYEQY
d_call: TRBD2; j_call: TRBJ2-7; v_call: TRBV2; cdr3_aa: ASSGTRGGYEQY
d_call: .; j_call: TRBJ1-2; v_call: TRBV19; cdr3_aa: ASSQRGTPGYT
d_call: .; j_call: TRBJ1-1; v_call: TRBV6-5; cdr3_aa: ASRRDGGNTEAF
d_call: TRBD2; j_call: TRBJ2-2; v_call: TRBV2; cdr3_aa: ASSGSPAGSGELF
d_call: .; j_call: TRBJ2-7; v_call: TRBV7-9; cdr3_aa: ASSLGGTSYEQY
d_call: TRBD2; j_call: TRBJ2-2; v_call: TRBV29-1; cdr3_aa: SVVPSGIGGELF
d_call: .; j_call: TRBJ2-2; v_call: TRBV18; cdr3_aa: ASSPGLNQELF
d_call: .; j_call: TRBJ1-1; v_call: TRBV11-3; cdr3_aa: ASSLLWGGRSTEAF
d_call: .; j_call: TRBJ1-2; v_call: TRBV6-6; cdr3_aa: ASKTTGNYGYT
d_call: TRBD2; j_call: TRBJ2-7; v_call: TRBV7-2; cdr3_aa: ASSLAPSGGPYEQY
d_call: .; j_call: TRBJ2-5; v_call: TRBV19; cdr3_aa: ASSTLDSKETQY
d_call: .; j_call: TRBJ2-7; v_call: TRBV11-2; cdr3_aa: ASSLDGHEQY
d_call: .; j_call: TRBJ2-2; v_call: TRBV7-2; cdr3_aa: ASSLMGVAGELF
d_call: TRBD2; j_call: TRBJ2-7; v_call: TRBV5-1; cdr3_aa: ASSLGAGVNEQY
d_call: TRBD2; j_call: TRBJ2-7; v_call: TRBV5-4; cdr3_aa: ATGLATDYEQY
d_call: .; j_call: TRBJ1-2; v_call: TRBV7-2; cdr3_aa: ASSPTGLVYGYT
d_call: TRBD1; j_call: TRBJ2-5; v_call: TRBV9; cdr3_aa: ASSSSTGGETQY
d_call: TRBD1; j_call: TRBJ2-1; v_call: TRBV28; cdr3_aa: ASGVAGGSYNEQF
d_call: TRBD1; j_call: TRBJ1-2; v_call: TRBV5-1; cdr3_aa: ASSLRGQKGYT
d_call: TRBD1; j_call: TRBJ2-3; v_call: TRBV5-1; cdr3_aa: ASWTGGTDTQY
d_call: .; j_call: TRBJ2-2; v_call: TRBV11-3; cdr3_aa: ASSYRVGTGELF
d_call: .; j_call: TRBJ1-5; v_call: TRBV30; cdr3_aa: AWSVQKGPLPQH
d_call: .; j_call: TRBJ1-2; v_call: TRBV14; cdr3_aa: ASNRGNYGYT
d_call: .; j_call: TRBJ1-6; v_call: TRBV15; cdr3_aa: ATSRVRDSPLH
d_call: .; j_call: TRBJ2-7; v_call: TRBV5-4; cdr3_aa: ASRRGGSYEQY
d_call: TRBD1; j_call: TRBJ1-1; v_call: TRBV29-1; cdr3_aa: SATRTGMPEAF
d_call: TRBD2; j_call: TRBJ2-2; v_call: TRBV4-3; cdr3_aa: ASSHLSGGKVNTGELF
d_call: .; j_call: TRBJ2-3; v_call: TRBV9; cdr3_aa: ASSFRGADTQY
d_call: TRBD1; j_call: TRBJ1-5; v_call: TRBV29-1; cdr3_aa: SVRTGRDQPQH
d_call: .; j_call: TRBJ1-1; v_call: TRBV30; cdr3_aa: AWIGGTEAF
d_call: TRBD2; j_call: TRBJ2-1; v_call: TRBV19; cdr3_aa: ASSMWGLKYNEQF
d_call: TRBD2; j_call: TRBJ2-1; v_call: TRBV9; cdr3_aa: ASSSTPQRGTLYNEQF
d_call: .; j_call: TRBJ1-1; v_call: TRBV15; cdr3_aa: ATSSHLNTEAF
d_call: TRBD1; j_call: TRBJ2-6; v_call: TRBV9; cdr3_aa: ASSGGGAGANVLT
d_call: TRBD1; j_call: TRBJ2-6; v_call: TRBV6-1; cdr3_aa: ASSDGDRDPGANVLT
d_call: TRBD2; j_call: TRBJ2-7; v_call: TRBV2; cdr3_aa: ASIPSLAGGPGEQY
d_call: .; j_call: TRBJ1-5; v_call: TRBV2; cdr3_aa: ASSDPGQPQH
d_call: TRBD1; j_call: TRBJ1-5; v_call: TRBV19; cdr3_aa: ASSIWTGGGRPQH